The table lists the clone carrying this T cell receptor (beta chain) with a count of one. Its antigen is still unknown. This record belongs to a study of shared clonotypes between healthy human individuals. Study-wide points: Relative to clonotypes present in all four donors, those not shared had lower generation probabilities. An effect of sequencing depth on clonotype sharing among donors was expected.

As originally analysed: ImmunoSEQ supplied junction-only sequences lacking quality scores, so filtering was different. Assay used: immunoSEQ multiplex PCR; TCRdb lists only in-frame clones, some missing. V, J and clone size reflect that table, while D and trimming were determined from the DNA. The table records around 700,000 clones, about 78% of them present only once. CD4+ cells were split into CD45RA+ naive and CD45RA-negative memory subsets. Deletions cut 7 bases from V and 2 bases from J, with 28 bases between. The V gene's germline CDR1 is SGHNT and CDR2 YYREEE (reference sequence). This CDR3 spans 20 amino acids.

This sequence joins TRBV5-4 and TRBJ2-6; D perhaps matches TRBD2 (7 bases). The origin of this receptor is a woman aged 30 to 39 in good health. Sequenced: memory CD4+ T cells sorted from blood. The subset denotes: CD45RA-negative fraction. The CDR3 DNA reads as TGTGCCAGCTGGGGGGGCGGACCGGGCCAAGGGCGAACTGGGGCCAACGTCCTGACTTTC. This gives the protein CASWGGGPGQGRTGANVLTF.